The T cell receptor beta chain described here comes from a study of T cell responses to AZD1222 COVID-19 vaccine. In regard to this clone: The antigen is unknown.

General study results and limits: Baseline seropositivity occurred in only a handful of AZD1222 recipients.

Sequencing used immunoSEQ multiplex PCR; TCRdb keeps in-frame clones, though not all of them. The repertoire holds approximately 150,000 clones, with roughly nine tenths as singletons. J was trimmed by 1 base and V by 3 bases; bases with no gene match: 6. CDR3 length equals 15 residues. CDR1 is LNHDA, CDR2 SQIVND, per germline (reference sequence). This receptor was taken from an adult in good health. The chain carries TRBV19 and TRBJ2-7; 7 bases line up with TRBD1. The sequenced sample was peripheral blood, obtained on day 0 of AZD1222 vaccination. CDR3 sequence reads: CASSIYGRGSYEQYF. The CDR3 coding sequence is TGTGCCAGTAGTATCTACGGCAGGGGGTCCTACGAGCAGTACTTC. The variable domain in full, with the rest retrieved from reference TRBV19 and TRBJ2-7, is DGGITQSPKYLFRKEGQNVTLSCEQNLNHDAMYWYRQDPGQGLRLIYYSQIVNDFQKGDIAEGYSVSREKKESFPLTVTSAQKNPTAFYLCASSIYGRGSYEQYFGPGTRLTVT.